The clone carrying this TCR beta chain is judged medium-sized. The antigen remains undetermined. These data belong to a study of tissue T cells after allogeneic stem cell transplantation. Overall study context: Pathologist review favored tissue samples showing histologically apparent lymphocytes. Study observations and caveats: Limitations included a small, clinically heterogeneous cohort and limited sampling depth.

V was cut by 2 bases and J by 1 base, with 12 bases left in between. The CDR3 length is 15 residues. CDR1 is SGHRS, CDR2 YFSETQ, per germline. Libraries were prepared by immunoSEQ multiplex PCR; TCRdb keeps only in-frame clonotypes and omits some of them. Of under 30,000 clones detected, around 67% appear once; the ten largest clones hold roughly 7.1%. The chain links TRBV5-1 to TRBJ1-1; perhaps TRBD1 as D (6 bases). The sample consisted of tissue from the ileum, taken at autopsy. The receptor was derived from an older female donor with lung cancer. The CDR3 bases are TGCGCCAGCAGCTTAAGGACAGAGAAGAACACTGAAGCTTTCTTT. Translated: CASSLRTEKNTEAFF.